This T cell receptor beta chain is from a study of OX40 agonist ivuxolimab in advanced cancers. About the research overall: Ivuxolimab was delivered to patients intravenously every 2 weeks at doses spanning 0.01 to 10 mg/kg.

TCRdb's copy holds only in-frame clones and misses some; the assay was immunoSEQ multiplex PCR. The sample has tens of thousands of clones; 85% to 95% are singletons. On this clone itself: At one end the junction does not follow the germline gene, possibly because of a read error.

Germline V lookup: CDR1 SSHAT, CDR2 FNYEAQ (reference sequence). The CDR3 covers 15 residues. This sequence was found in an adult with an advanced solid tumor such as melanoma, head and neck, liver or kidney cancer. Source: CD4+ or CD8+ T cells sorted from blood, taken in a trial of the OX40 agonist ivuxolimab. This chain connects TRBV7-7 to TRBJ2-3; 11 bases fit TRBD2. The DNA of the CDR3 is TGTGCTAGCAGCTGGGGGACTAGCGGTAGGGATACGCAGTATTTT. Translating it yields CASSWGTSGRDTQYF.